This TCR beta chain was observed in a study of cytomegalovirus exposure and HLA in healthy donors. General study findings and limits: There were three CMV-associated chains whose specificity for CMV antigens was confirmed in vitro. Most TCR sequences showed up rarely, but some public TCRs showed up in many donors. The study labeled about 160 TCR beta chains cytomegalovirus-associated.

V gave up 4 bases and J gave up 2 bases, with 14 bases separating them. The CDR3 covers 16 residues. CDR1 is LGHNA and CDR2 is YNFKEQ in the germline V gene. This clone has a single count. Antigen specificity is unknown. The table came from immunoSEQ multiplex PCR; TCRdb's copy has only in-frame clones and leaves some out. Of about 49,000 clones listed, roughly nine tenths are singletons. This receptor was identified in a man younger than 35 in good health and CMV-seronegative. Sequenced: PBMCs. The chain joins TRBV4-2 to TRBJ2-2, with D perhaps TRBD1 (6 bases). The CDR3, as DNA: TGTGCCAGCAGCCTCCAACAGGGAACCAACACCGGGGAGCTGTTTTTT. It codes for CASSLQQGTNTGELFF.